The clone carrying this TCR beta chain was counted ten times or more. What it binds is not known. The V segment lost 3 bases and the J segment 7 bases; nucleotides outside the gene matches: 7. The germline gives CDR1 LGHNA, CDR2 YSLEER. This CDR3 is built from 14 residues. The data are from a study of response to subunit inactivated influenza vaccine. TCRdb independently ran MiXCR on the RT-PCR reads; one entry per CDR3 protein. There are just over 300,000 distinct CDR3 sequences in the sample; roughly a fifth occur only once, and roughly a tenth lies in the top ten. Notes on the study in general: Few additional T cells are recruited per seasonal influenza vaccination, authors suggested.

The V and J genes are TRBV4-3 and TRBJ1-2; 8 nucleotides match TRBD1. Sequencing was performed on PBMCs from blood, taken less than 22 months after vaccination. The source of this sequence is a man aged 50 to 75 who received an inactivated influenza vaccine. CDR3 nucleotide sequence: TGCGCCAGCAGCCAGGAGACAGGGGATCGTGGCTACACCTTC. Residues: CASSQETGDRGYTF.